These 25 T cell receptor beta chains share one sample of origin, sequenced in a study of T-cell memory formation after mild COVID-19. MiXCR, applied by TCRdb to the 5' RACE reads, yields one record per CDR3 protein. Of around 340,000 distinct CDR3 sequences listed, around 21% are singletons. The sample was PBMCs or a T cell subset sorted from them (not recorded which). All receptors come from an adult woman who had mild COVID-19 (a few samples of this study predate the infection). Cell type and time point are not known.

This clonotype occurred a few times. The genes are TRBV28 and TRBJ2-3; D is undetermined. Per the germline V gene, CDR1 is MDHEN and CDR2 is SYDVKM. The length of the CDR3 is 13 residues. With 6 bases removed from V and 4 bases from J, the gap between germline ends came to 11 bases. The CDR3 here is CASSRIVPDTQYF. The CDR3 DNA sequence: TGTGCCAGCAGCCGAATAGTCCCAGATACGCAGTATTTT. The full variable domain, its missing parts supplied by reference TRBV28 and TRBJ2-3, is DVKVTQSSRYLVKRTGEKVFLECVQDMDHENMFWYRQDPGLGLRLIYFSYDVKMKEKGDIPEGYSVSREKKERFSLILESASTNQTSMYLCASSRIVPDTQYFGPGTRLTVL.

This clonotype has a handful of counts. The CDR3 coding sequence is TGCAGTGCTAGAGATTTCAGACAGAACCGTCTCAATCAGCCCCAGCATTTT. Translation gives CSARDFRQNRLNQPQHF. V is TRBV20-1 and J is TRBJ1-5; D might be TRBD1 (5 bases). The CDR3 runs to 17 residues. Trimming left V 0 bases short and J 3 bases short, with 18 bases between. Germline V gives CDR1 DFQATT, CDR2 SNEGSKA (reference sequence).

J is TRBJ1-1 and V is TRBV7-2; 10 bases are a match to TRBD1. The CDR3 length is 14 residues. V was clipped by 5 bases and J by 6 bases; unmatched bases: 6. CDR1 is SGHTA and CDR2 is FQGNSA in the germline V gene. CDR3 sequence reads: CASSVGQGRAEAFF. The CDR3 DNA reads TGTGCCAGCAGCGTGGGACAGGGGCGCGCTGAAGCTTTCTTT. The full variable domain, its missing parts supplied by reference TRBV7-2 and TRBJ1-1, is GAGVSQSPSNKVTEKGKDVELRCDPISGHTALYWYRQSLGQGLEFLIYFQGNSAPDKSGLPSDRFSAERTGGSVSTLTIQRTQQEDSAVYLCASSVGQGRAEAFFGQGTRLTVV.

The chain employs TRBV7-9 and TRBJ2-3; 14 bases line up with TRBD2. V lost 5 bases and J lost 6; bases outside the gene matches: 7. The CDR3 is 16 amino acids. Germline CDR1 and CDR2: SEHNR and FQNEAQ (reference sequence). CDR3 bases: TGTGCCAGCAGCCTGACTAGCGGGGGGGCCGCCGATACGCAGTATTTT. Translated: CASSLTSGGAADTQYF.

This clonotype was counted a few times. The chain couples TRBV7-8 to TRBJ2-7; TRBD1 might be the D (6 bases). Germline CDR1 reads SGHVS; CDR2 reads FQNEAQ. Between the trimmed V and J ends, which lost 7 bases and 6 bases, there was a span of 19 bases. This CDR3 has 14 residues. DNA of the CDR3: TGTGCCAGCACGATTGCAGGGGTTTCGTCCGAGCAGTACTTC. It encodes CASTIAGVSSEQYF.

This clonotype has more than one count but fewer than ten. The chain employs TRBV27 and TRBJ2-4; TRBD2 is a possible D gene (7 bases). The germline CDR1 and CDR2 sequences are MNHEY and SMNVEV (reference sequence). Between the trimmed V and J ends, which lost 3 bases and 11 bases, there was a span of 17 bases. The CDR3 length is 14 residues. The CDR3 DNA reads TGTGCCAGCAGTTTCACCGGGGGGCCTGCCGTTCAGTACTTC. Protein: CASSFTGGPAVQYF.

This clonotype was detected only a few times. The rearrangement joins TRBV5-6 to TRBJ1-5; 10 positions match TRBD1. Unmatched junction bases numbered 4, after V lost 5 bases and J lost 2 bases. The CDR3 spans 15 residues. Germline CDR1 SGHDT, CDR2 YYEEEE. The CDR3: CASRSGTGGNQPQHF. CDR3 DNA: TGTGCCAGCAGGTCCGGGACAGGGGGCAATCAGCCCCAGCATTTT.

In its sample, this clonotype was seen a few times. The chain joins TRBV4-2 to TRBJ1-1; TRBD1 agrees at 9 bases. This CDR3 is built from 14 residues. Unmatched junction bases numbered 0, after V lost 1 base and J lost 3 bases. Germline CDR1 LGHNA, CDR2 YNFKEQ. The chain's CDR3 is CASSQGDRDTEAFF. CDR3 sequence (DNA): TGTGCCAGCAGCCAAGGGGACAGGGACACTGAAGCTTTCTTT.

V gene TRBV14 combines with J gene TRBJ2-5; unclear D gene. Between the trimmed V and J ends, which lost 1 base and 1 base, there was a span of 25 bases. Per the germline V gene, CDR1 is SGHDN and CDR2 is FVKESK. This CDR3 has 20 residues. CDR3 region: CASSQVSPTMRPKTQETQYF. DNA of the CDR3: TGTGCCAGCAGCCAAGTTAGCCCAACCATGAGACCTAAAACCCAAGAGACCCAGTACTTC.

This clonotype showed up just a few times. The chain links TRBV6-1 to TRBJ2-7; TRBD2 matches 7 bases. The CDR3 is 15 residues long. The V gene's germline CDR1 is MNHNS and CDR2 SASEGT. J lost 2 bases, V lost 8 bases, and 12 bases had no gene match. CDR3 bases: TGTGCCAGCTTGAAGTGGCGGGAGCCTCCCTACGAGCAGTACTTC. Protein: CASLKWREPPYEQYF.

The table lists this clonotype with many counts. The chain joins TRBV15 to TRBJ2-1, with 10 bases fitting TRBD2. Trimming cost V 0 bases and J 8 bases; bases outside gene matches: 13. The germline V gene encodes CDR1 LNHNV and CDR2 YYDKDF (reference sequence). This CDR3 comprises 18 residues. This CDR3 is CATSRDVLLAGVWDEQFF. CDR3 nucleotides: TGTGCCACCAGCAGAGATGTCCTTCTAGCGGGAGTTTGGGATGAGCAGTTCTTC.

This clonotype occurred once. J is TRBJ2-3 and V is TRBV29-1; possible D gene TRBD2, 5 bases. Germline V CDR1 and CDR2: SQVTM, ANQGSEA. The CDR3 spans 13 residues. CDR3 sequence: CTVLGPSGDTQYF. CDR3 coding DNA: TGCACCGTCCTAGGGCCCAGCGGAGATACGCAGTATTTT.

This clonotype was counted only a few times. The chain employs TRBV7-8 and TRBJ1-4; D remains unclear. Trimming took off 1 base at V and 8 bases at J, with 5 bases between the two ends. Looked up from germline, CDR1 is SGHVS and CDR2 is FQNEAQ. The CDR3 spans 12 residues. The CDR3 nucleotides read TGTGCCAGCAGCTTAGTTCAAGAAAAACTGTTTTTT. It encodes CASSLVQEKLFF.

This clonotype was seen only a few times. The J gene is TRBJ2-3, the V gene TRBV7-4; TRBD2 aligns across 8 bases. Germline values: CDR1 SGHVT, CDR2 SQSDAQ. CDR3 length equals 16 residues. J gave up 4 bases and V 4 bases, and 10 bases lay outside the gene matches. This CDR3 is CASSSPGLREADTQYF. The CDR3 bases are TGTGCCAGCAGCTCACCCGGTTTGCGGGAGGCAGATACGCAGTATTTT.

The J gene is TRBJ2-2, the V gene TRBV12-3 or TRBV12-4; TRBD2 aligns across 7 bases. V lost 2 bases, J lost 1 base, and 10 bases stayed unmatched. The CDR3 consists of 18 residues. CDR3 coding DNA: TGTGCCAGCAGTTTAATGTCAACGCCTAGCGGGAACACCGGGGAGCTGTTTTTT. Protein product: CASSLMSTPSGNTGELFF.

This rearrangement joins TRBV5-1 to TRBJ1-5; the D is unclear. V gave up 2 bases and J gave up 5 bases, with 11 bases separating them. Germline CDR1 reads SGHRS; CDR2 reads YFSETQ. The CDR3 contains 14 residues. The CDR3 nucleotides read TGCGCCAGCAGCTTACGCGGAGGTGATCAGCCCCAGCATTTT. It yields the protein CASSLRGGDQPQHF.

J is TRBJ2-1 and V is TRBV14; 13 bases map to TRBD2. The CDR3 is 16 residues long. Looked up from germline, CDR1 is SGHDN and CDR2 is FVKESK. The trim removed 4 bases at V and 7 bases at J, leaving 7 bases unmatched. CDR3 DNA sequence: TGTGCCAGCAGCCGATCGACTAGCGGGGGGACAAATGAGCAGTTCTTC. Its protein product is CASSRSTSGGTNEQFF.

The chain combines TRBV5-6 with TRBJ1-1; TRBD1 aligns across 7 bases. V trimming: 3 bases; J trimming: 1 base; junction bases outside the gene matches: 3. The CDR3 has 14 amino acids. Germline V gene lookup returns CDR1 SGHDT and CDR2 YYEEEE. CDR3 region: CASSWGQTNTEAFF. CDR3 coding DNA: TGTGCCAGCAGCTGGGGACAGACGAACACTGAAGCTTTCTTT.

The chain links TRBV5-1 to TRBJ2-5; 7 bases map to TRBD2. This CDR3 region has 15 residues. Germline CDR1 reads SGHRS; CDR2 reads YFSETQ. V dropped 0 bases and J dropped 1; count of bases not matched to a gene: 3. The CDR3 DNA is TGCGCCAGCAGCTTGGAGGCGGGAGCCCAAGAGACCCAGTACTTC. This sequence encodes CASSLEAGAQETQYF.

The gene calls are TRBV20-1 and TRBJ2-5; D might be TRBD1 (7 bases). Germline V CDR1 and CDR2: DFQATT, SNEGSKA (reference sequence). The CDR3 has 17 residues. Trimming shortened V by 3 bases and J by 2 bases, and 22 bases separated the two germline ends. The CDR3 nucleotides read TGCAGTGCTAGGCCTACCGTGGGGGGACAGCCTCAAGAGACCCAGTACTTC. Amino acids: CSARPTVGGQPQETQYF.

The chain combines TRBV9 with TRBJ2-1; no clear D gene. Germline-derived CDR1 and CDR2 are SGDLS and YYNGEE. This CDR3 has 12 residues. V dropped 4 bases and J dropped 7 bases, with 9 bases sitting between them. CDR3 region: CASSYYENEQFF. The CDR3 DNA follows: TGTGCCAGCAGCTACTATGAGAATGAGCAGTTCTTC.

This chain links TRBV7-8 with TRBJ2-5; perhaps D is TRBD1 or TRBD2 (6 bases each). With 3 bases removed from V and 5 bases from J, the gap between germline ends came to 19 bases. Germline CDR1 reads SGHVS; CDR2 reads FQNEAQ. The CDR3 covers 16 residues. This chain's CDR3 is CASSLGGGPLSETQYF. The DNA for the CDR3 is TGTGCCAGCAGCTTGGGTGGGGGGCCGTTGAGCGAGACCCAGTACTTC.

The chain joins TRBV4-2 to TRBJ2-1; D remains unclear. The CDR3 has 15 amino acids. The germline V gene encodes CDR1 LGHNA and CDR2 YNFKEQ. Trimming took 0 bases from V and 4 from J, leaving 10 bases between them. The CDR3 DNA is TGTGCCAGCAGCCAAGAACTCAAGGCGTACAATGAGCAGTTCTTC. Protein: CASSQELKAYNEQFF.

The chain links TRBV30 to TRBJ1-5; the D gene is possibly TRBD1 (5 bases). This CDR3 is built from 15 residues. The V end was cut by 5 bases, the J end by 9 bases, with 23 bases between. Germline V gene data show CDR1 as GTSNPN and CDR2 as SVGIG (reference sequence). The CDR3 loop reads CAWGLSGPSGGPQHF. As DNA, the CDR3 is TGTGCCTGGGGCCTTTCCGGGCCCTCCGGGGGGCCCCAGCATTTT.

This clonotype was counted only a few times. V usage is TRBV7-9 and J usage is TRBJ2-4, with 9 positions matching TRBD1. Trimming cost V 1 base and J 13 bases; bases outside gene matches: 5. From germline, CDR1 is SEHNR and CDR2 FQNEAQ (reference sequence). The CDR3 covers 13 residues. Here the CDR3 reads CASSLGTGVGQYF. DNA for the CDR3: TGTGCCAGCAGCTTAGGGACAGGGGTTGGGCAGTACTTC.